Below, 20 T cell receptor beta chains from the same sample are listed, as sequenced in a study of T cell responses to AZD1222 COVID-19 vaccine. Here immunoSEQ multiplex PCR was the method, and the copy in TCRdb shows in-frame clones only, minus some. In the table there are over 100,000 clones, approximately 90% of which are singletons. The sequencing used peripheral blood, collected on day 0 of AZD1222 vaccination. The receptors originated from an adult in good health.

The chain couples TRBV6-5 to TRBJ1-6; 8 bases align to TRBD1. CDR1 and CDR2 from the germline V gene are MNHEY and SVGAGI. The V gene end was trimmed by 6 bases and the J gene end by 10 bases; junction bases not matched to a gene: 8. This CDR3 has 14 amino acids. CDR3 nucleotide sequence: TGTGCCAGCAGATTTCAGGGGGCATTGTCACCCCTCCACTTT. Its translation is CASRFQGALSPLHF.

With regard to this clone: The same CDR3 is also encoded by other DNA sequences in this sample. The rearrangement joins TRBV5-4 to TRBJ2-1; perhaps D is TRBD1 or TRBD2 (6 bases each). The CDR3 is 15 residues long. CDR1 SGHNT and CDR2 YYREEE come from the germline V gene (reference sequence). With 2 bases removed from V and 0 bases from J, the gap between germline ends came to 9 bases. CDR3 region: CASSLGGSSYNEQFF. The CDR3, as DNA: TGTGCCAGCAGCTTAGGGGGGAGCTCCTACAATGAGCAGTTCTTC.

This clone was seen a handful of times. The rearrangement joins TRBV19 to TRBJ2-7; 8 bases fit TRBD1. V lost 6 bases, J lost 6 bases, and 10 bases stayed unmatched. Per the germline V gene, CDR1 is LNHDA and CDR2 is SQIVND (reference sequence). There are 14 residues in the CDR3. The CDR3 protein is CASSSPGGLSEQYF. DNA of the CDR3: TGTGCCAGTAGCTCGCCAGGGGGCTTGAGCGAGCAGTACTTC.

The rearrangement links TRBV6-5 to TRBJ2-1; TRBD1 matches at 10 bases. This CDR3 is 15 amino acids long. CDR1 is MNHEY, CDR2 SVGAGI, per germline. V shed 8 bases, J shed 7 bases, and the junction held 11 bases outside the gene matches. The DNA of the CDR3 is TGTGCCAGCGGTAAGCCGGGACAGGGGATGAATGAGCAGTTCTTC. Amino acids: CASGKPGQGMNEQFF.

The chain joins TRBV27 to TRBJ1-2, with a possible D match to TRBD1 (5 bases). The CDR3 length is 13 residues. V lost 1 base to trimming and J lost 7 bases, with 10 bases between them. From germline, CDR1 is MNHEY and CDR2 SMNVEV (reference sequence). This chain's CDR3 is CASSLYPGFGYTF. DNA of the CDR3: TGTGCCAGCAGTTTATATCCAGGGTTTGGCTACACCTTC.

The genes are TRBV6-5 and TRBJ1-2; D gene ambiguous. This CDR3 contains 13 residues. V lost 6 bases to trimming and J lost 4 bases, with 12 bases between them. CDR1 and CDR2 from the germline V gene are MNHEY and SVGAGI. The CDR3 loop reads CASRRAGPYGYTF. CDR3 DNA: TGTGCCAGCAGGCGCGCGGGTCCCTATGGCTACACCTTC.

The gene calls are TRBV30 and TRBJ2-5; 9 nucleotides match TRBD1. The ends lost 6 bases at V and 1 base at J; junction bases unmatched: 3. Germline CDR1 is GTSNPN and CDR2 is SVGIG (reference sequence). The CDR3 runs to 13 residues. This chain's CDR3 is CACTGGSQETQYF. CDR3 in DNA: TGTGCCTGCACAGGGGGCTCCCAAGAGACCCAGTACTTC.

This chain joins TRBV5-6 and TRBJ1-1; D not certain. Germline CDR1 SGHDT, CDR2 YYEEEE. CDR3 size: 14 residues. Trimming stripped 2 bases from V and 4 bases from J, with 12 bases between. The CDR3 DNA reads TGTGCCAGCAGCTTTGGAGGAGGCGGCACTGAAGCTTTCTTT. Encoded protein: CASSFGGGGTEAFF.

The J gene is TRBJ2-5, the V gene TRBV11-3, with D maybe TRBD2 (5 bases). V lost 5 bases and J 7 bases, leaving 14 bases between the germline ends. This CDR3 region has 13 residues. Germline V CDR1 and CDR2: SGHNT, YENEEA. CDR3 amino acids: CASSLALGGTQYF. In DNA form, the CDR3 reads TGTGCCAGCAGCCTGGCGCTAGGAGGGACCCAGTACTTC.

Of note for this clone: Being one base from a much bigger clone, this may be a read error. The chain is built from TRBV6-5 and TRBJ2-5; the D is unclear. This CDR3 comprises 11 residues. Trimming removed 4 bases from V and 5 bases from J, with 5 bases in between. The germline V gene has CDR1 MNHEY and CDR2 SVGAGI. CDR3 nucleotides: TGTGCCAGCAGTTTCGGGGAGACCCAGTACTTC. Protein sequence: CASSFGETQYF.

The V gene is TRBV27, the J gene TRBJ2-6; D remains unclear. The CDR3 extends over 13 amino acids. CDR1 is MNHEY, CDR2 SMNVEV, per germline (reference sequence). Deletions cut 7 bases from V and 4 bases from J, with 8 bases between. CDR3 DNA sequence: TGTGCCAGCAAACCCCTCGGGGCCAACGTCCTGACTTTC. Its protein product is CASKPLGANVLTF.

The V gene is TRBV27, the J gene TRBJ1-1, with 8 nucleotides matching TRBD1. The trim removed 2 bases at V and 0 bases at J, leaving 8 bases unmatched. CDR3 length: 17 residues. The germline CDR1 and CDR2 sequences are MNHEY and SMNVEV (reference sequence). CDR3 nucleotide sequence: TGTGCCAGCAGTTTACAGGGGGCGATGGCCATGAACACTGAAGCTTTCTTT. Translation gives CASSLQGAMAMNTEAFF.

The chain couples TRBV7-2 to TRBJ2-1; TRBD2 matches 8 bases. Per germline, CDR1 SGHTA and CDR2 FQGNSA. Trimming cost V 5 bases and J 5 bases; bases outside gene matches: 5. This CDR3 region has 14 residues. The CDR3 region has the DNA TGTGCCAGCAGCCCACTAGCGGTGGACAATGAGCAGTTCTTC. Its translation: CASSPLAVDNEQFF.

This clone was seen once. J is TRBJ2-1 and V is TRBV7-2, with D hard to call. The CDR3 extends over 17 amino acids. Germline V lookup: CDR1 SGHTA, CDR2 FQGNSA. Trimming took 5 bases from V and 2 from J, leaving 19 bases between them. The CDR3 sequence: CASSGRRGVWAYNEQFF. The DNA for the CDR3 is TGTGCCAGCAGCGGGCGGAGAGGAGTTTGGGCCTACAATGAGCAGTTCTTC.

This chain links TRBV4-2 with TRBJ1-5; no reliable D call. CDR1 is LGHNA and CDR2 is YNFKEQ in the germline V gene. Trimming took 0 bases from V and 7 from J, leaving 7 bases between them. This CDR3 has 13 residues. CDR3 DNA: TGTGCCAGCAGCCAAGAAGGCCCCCAGCCCCAGCATTTT. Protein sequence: CASSQEGPQPQHF.

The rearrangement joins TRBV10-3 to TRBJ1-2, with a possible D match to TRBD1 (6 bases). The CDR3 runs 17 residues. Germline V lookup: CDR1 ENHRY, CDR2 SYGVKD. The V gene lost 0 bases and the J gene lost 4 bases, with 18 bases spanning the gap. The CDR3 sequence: CAISESSYRVNSYGYTF. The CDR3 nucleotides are TGTGCCATCAGTGAGTCGTCCTACAGGGTCAATAGCTATGGCTACACCTTC.

The CDR3 nucleotides are TGTGCCAGCAGCCAAGTAAGTCTCGGAGGCGGGGGCAATCAGCCCCAGCATTTT. Translating gives CASSQVSLGGGGNQPQHF. This chain uses TRBV4-2 with TRBJ1-5; D uncertain. The CDR3 extends over 18 amino acids. V was cut by 1 base and J by 2 bases, with 18 bases left in between. Germline CDR1 and CDR2: LGHNA and YNFKEQ.

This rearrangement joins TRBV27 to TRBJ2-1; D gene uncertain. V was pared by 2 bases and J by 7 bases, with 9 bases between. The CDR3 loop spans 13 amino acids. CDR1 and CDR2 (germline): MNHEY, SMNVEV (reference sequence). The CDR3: CASSLGRTNEQFF. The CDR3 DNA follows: TGTGCCAGCAGTTTAGGCAGGACGAATGAGCAGTTCTTC.

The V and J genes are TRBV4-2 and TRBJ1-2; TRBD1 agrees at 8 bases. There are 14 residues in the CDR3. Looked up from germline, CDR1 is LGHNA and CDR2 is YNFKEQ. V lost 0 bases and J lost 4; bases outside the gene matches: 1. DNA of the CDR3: TGTGCCAGCAGCCAAGAACAGGGGGGCTATGGCTACACCTTC. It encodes CASSQEQGGYGYTF.

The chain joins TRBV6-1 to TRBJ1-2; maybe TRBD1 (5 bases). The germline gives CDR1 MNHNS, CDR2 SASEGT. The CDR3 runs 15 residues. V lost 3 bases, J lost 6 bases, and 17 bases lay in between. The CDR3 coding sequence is TGTGCCAGCAGTGATTATGGGCAGGGTTACGATGGCTACACCTTC. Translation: CASSDYGQGYDGYTF.